Included here is one TCR beta chain sequence, with context. Antigen specificity is unknown. This record comes from a study of cytomegalovirus exposure and HLA in healthy donors. Whole-study results and caveats: DRB1 had the most TCR associations and HLA-C the fewest, a later analysis found, with rates varying by HLA locus. An analysis that came later showed most CMV-associated TCR beta chains appearing HLA-restricted.

The PCR ran on 60 Vbeta and 13 Jbeta primers. TCRdb's copy holds only in-frame clones and misses some; the assay was immunoSEQ multiplex PCR. Of over 150,000 clones listed, 70% to 85% are singletons. CDR1 is DFQATT, CDR2 SNEGSKA, per germline (reference sequence). The CDR3 spans 11 residues. The V and J ends lost 8 bases and 1 base respectively, with 8 bases between them. This receptor was obtained from a woman under 40 in good health and CMV-seropositive. Sample: PBMCs. The rearrangement joins TRBV20-1 to TRBJ2-5, with a weak D call TRBD1 (5 bases). CDR3 DNA sequence: TGCAGTACTGACAGCCAAGAGACCCAGTACTTC. The encoded protein is CSTDSQETQYF.